One sample yielded the 15 T cell receptor beta chains listed below, sequenced in a study of blood T cell repertoires in COVID-19. Sequenced by immunoSEQ multiplex PCR; TCRdb stores in-frame clones only, minus some. In the table there are fewer than 200,000 clones, roughly 85% of which are singletons. The specimen was PBMCs or T cells enriched from blood (not recorded which). Receptors were obtained from a man aged 55 to 70 who had recovered from COVID-19.

The CDR3 sequence is CASSTDRGGEQYF. The DNA of the CDR3 is TGTGCCAGTAGTACAGACAGGGGCGGCGAGCAGTACTTC. The chain employs TRBV19 and TRBJ2-7, with 8 bases lining up with TRBD1. Germline lookup yields CDR1 LNHDA and CDR2 SQIVND (reference sequence). The CDR3 extends over 13 amino acids. Trimming cost V 4 bases and J 6 bases; bases outside gene matches: 5.

In this sample, this clone turned up once. This CDR3 is CASRATSGAYNEQFF. The CDR3 nucleotides are TGTGCCAGCAGAGCAACTAGCGGGGCTTACAATGAGCAGTTCTTC. The chain joins TRBV6-5 to TRBJ2-1; 10 bases line up with TRBD2. After removal of 6 bases from V and 4 bases from J, the junction contained 6 bases not matched to a gene. The CDR3 extends over 15 amino acids. Germline V gene data show CDR1 as MNHEY and CDR2 as SVGAGI.

This chain links TRBV5-4 with TRBJ1-1; 10 bases fit TRBD1. CDR3 size: 16 residues. V was clipped by 2 bases and J by 5 bases; unmatched bases: 9. Germline V lookup: CDR1 SGHNT, CDR2 YYREEE (reference sequence). The CDR3, as DNA: TGTGCCAGCAGCTTCCGAACCGGGACAGGGGTAACTGAAGCTTTCTTT. Protein product: CASSFRTGTGVTEAFF.

J is TRBJ2-1 and V is TRBV7-2; D may be TRBD2 (6 bases). Trimming removed 2 bases from V and 8 bases from J, with 10 bases in between. This CDR3 has 13 residues. Germline V gene data show CDR1 as SGHTA and CDR2 as FQGNSA. The CDR3 here is CASSLNWGDEQFF. CDR3 nucleotide sequence: TGTGCCAGCAGCTTAAACTGGGGGGATGAGCAGTTCTTC.

The rearrangement joins TRBV11-2 to TRBJ1-3, with TRBD1 matching 8 bases. The V segment lost 3 bases and the J segment 4 bases; nucleotides outside the gene matches: 2. CDR3 length equals 14 residues. Germline V gives CDR1 SGHAT, CDR2 FQNNGV. This CDR3 reads CASSLTGDGNTIYF. In nucleotides, the CDR3 is TGTGCCAGCAGCTTGACAGGGGACGGAAACACCATATATTTT.

J is TRBJ2-5 and V is TRBV7-2; 7 bases match TRBD1. The V segment lost 3 bases and the J segment 1 base; nucleotides outside the gene matches: 8. CDR3 length equals 16 residues. The germline gives CDR1 SGHTA, CDR2 FQGNSA. The CDR3 nucleotides read TGTGCCAGCAGCTTGGCCACTACAGGGGCCCAAGAGACCCAGTACTTC. Its protein product is CASSLATTGAQETQYF.

This clone came up once. The gene calls are TRBV5-1 and TRBJ2-7, with 8 positions matching TRBD2. Germline V CDR1 and CDR2: SGHRS, YFSETQ. The CDR3 consists of 13 residues. V dropped 4 bases and J dropped 4; count of bases not matched to a gene: 4. For the CDR3, the DNA is TGCGCCAGCAGCGGACTAGCCGGATACGAGCAGTACTTC. It yields the protein CASSGLAGYEQYF. Based on the CDR3 plus reference TRBV5-1 and TRBJ2-7, the full variable domain is KAGVTQTPRYLIKTRGQQVTLSCSPISGHRSVSWYQQTPGQGLQFLFEYFSETQRNKGNFPGRFSGRQFSNSRSEMNVSTLELGDSALYLCASSGLAGYEQYFGPGTRLTVT.

The genes are TRBV3-1 (or the pseudogene TRBV3-2) and TRBJ2-1; no clear D gene. Germline V gene sequence: CDR1 LGHDT, CDR2 YNNKEL (reference sequence). This CDR3 region has 12 residues. V dropped 1 base and J dropped 11 bases, with 9 bases sitting between them. In DNA, the CDR3 is TGTGCCAGCAGCCAAGGCCAAAACAAGCAGTTCTTC. Translation: CASSQGQNKQFF.

This chain joins TRBV14 and TRBJ1-6, with 8 bases that match TRBD1. The CDR3 spans 16 residues. With 3 bases clipped from V and 7 bases from J, the junction kept 8 bases outside the gene matches. Germline-derived CDR1 and CDR2 are SGHDN and FVKESK. The CDR3 spells CASSHRGPGGNSPLHF. The CDR3 DNA reads TGTGCCAGCAGCCACAGGGGGCCGGGAGGCAATTCACCCCTCCACTTT.

The chain uses TRBV28 and TRBJ1-2; 7 bases align to TRBD1. CDR3 size: 15 residues. Trimming removed 5 bases from V and 5 bases from J; junction bases left unmatched: 11. Germline values: CDR1 MDHEN, CDR2 SYDVKM. CDR3 region: CASSPRAGTVYGYTF. In DNA form, the CDR3 reads TGTGCCAGCAGTCCAAGAGCCGGGACAGTTTATGGCTACACCTTC.

The gene calls are TRBV9 and TRBJ2-3; D is unresolved. V was trimmed by 1 base and J by 1 base, leaving 4 bases between them. This CDR3 is built from 13 residues. Germline CDR1 reads SGDLS; CDR2 reads YYNGEE. CDR3 nucleotide sequence: TGTGCCAGCAGCGTATCAGGCACAGATACGCAGTATTTT. Its translation is CASSVSGTDTQYF.

J is TRBJ2-7 and V is TRBV7-9; 8 positions agree with TRBD1. The CDR3 runs to 16 residues. V was clipped by 3 bases and J by 0 bases; unmatched bases: 7. The germline V gene has CDR1 SEHNR and CDR2 FQNEAQ (reference sequence). CDR3 in amino acids: CASSFPRTGISYEQYF. The CDR3, as DNA: TGTGCCAGCAGCTTCCCTAGGACAGGGATCTCCTACGAGCAGTACTTC.

This chain joins TRBV11-3 and TRBJ2-3, with TRBD2 matching over 9 bases. The length of the CDR3 is 20 residues. From germline, CDR1 is SGHNT and CDR2 YENEEA. V shed 5 bases, J shed 1 base, and the junction held 19 bases outside the gene matches. The CDR3 protein is CASSPGPALAGGRGTDTQYF. In nucleotides, the CDR3 is TGTGCCAGCAGCCCCGGGCCGGCTCTGGCGGGAGGGCGAGGCACAGATACGCAGTATTTT.

V is TRBV7-8 and J is TRBJ2-7; TRBD2 matches at 10 bases. Germline V gene lookup returns CDR1 SGHVS and CDR2 FQNEAQ. This CDR3 spans 17 amino acids. After removal of 4 bases from V and 3 bases from J, the junction contained 12 bases not matched to a gene. The CDR3 nucleotides are TGTGCCAGCAGCTCCCTCGGCCTAGCGGGAGTTCTCTACGAGCAGTACTTC. As protein: CASSSLGLAGVLYEQYF.

The chain carries TRBV5-4 and TRBJ2-7, with 10 nucleotides matching TRBD1. The CDR3 runs 16 residues. V was clipped by 0 bases and J by 2 bases; unmatched bases: 5. In germline, CDR1 is SGHNT, CDR2 YYREEE (reference sequence). The DNA of the CDR3 is TGTGCCAGCAGCTTGGGCGGGACAGGGGCAACCTACGAGCAGTACTTC. It encodes CASSLGGTGATYEQYF.